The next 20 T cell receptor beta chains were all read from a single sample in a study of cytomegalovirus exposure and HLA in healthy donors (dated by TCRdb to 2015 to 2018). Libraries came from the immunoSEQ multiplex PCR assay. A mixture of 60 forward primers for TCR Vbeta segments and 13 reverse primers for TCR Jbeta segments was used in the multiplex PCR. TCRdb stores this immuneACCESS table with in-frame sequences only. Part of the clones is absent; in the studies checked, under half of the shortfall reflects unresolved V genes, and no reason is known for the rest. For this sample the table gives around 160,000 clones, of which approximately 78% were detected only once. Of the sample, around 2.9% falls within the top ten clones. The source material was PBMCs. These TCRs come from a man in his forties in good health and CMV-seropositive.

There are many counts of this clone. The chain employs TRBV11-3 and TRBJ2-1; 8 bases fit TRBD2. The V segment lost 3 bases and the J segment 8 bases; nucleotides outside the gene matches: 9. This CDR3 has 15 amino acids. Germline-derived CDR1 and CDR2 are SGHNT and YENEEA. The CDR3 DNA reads TGTGCCAGCAGCTTCGGAGCGGGAGTAGTCTATGAGCAGTTCTTC. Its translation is CASSFGAGVVYEQFF.

As DNA, the CDR3 is TGTGCCAGCAGCTTGGCCGGGGGGCGAGAGACCCAGTACTTC. Residues: CASSLAGGRETQYF. The gene calls are TRBV5-4 and TRBJ2-5, with a tentative D call TRBD2 (7 bases). CDR1 and CDR2 from the germline V gene are SGHNT and YYREEE (reference sequence). This CDR3 comprises 14 residues. Trimming removed 0 bases from V and 4 bases from J, with 10 bases in between.

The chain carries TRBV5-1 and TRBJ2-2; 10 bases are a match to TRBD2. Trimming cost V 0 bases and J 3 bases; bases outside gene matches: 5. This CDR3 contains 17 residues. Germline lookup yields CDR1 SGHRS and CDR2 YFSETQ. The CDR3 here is CASSLVASGRDTGELFF. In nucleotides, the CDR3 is TGCGCCAGCAGCTTGGTCGCAAGCGGGAGGGACACCGGGGAGCTGTTTTTT.

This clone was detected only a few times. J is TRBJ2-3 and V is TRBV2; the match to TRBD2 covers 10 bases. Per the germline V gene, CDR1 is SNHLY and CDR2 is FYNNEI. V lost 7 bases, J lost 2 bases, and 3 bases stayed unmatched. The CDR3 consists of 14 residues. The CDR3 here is CASTGLADTDTQYF. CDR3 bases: TGTGCCAGCACCGGACTAGCGGACACAGATACGCAGTATTTT.

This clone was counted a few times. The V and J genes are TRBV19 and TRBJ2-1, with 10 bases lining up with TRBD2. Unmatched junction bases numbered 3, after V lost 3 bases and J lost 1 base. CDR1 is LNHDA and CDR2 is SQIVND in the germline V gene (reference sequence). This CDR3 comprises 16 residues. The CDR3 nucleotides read TGTGCCAGTAGTATGGGAGCGGGAGGGTCCTACAATGAGCAGTTCTTC. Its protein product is CASSMGAGGSYNEQFF.

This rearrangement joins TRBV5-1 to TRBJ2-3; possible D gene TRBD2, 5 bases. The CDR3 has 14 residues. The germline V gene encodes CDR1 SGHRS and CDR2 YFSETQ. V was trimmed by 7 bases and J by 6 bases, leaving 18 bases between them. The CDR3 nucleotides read TGCGCCAGCGGCAGGACGGGGATAGAGGATACGCAGTATTTT. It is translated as CASGRTGIEDTQYF.

The CDR3 DNA reads as TGCGCCAGCAGCTTAGAACTAGCGGGAGTGTCTGAGCAGTTCTTC. It yields the protein CASSLELAGVSEQFF. The V gene is TRBV5-1, the J gene TRBJ2-1; 11 nucleotides line up with TRBD2. Germline V CDR1 and CDR2: SGHRS, YFSETQ. CDR3 length: 15 amino acids. The junction had 7 bases not matched to a gene; V was cut back by 2 bases and J by 9 bases. Looking up the rest from reference TRBV5-1 and TRBJ2-1 gives the full variable domain: KAGVTQTPRYLIKTRGQQVTLSCSPISGHRSVSWYQQTPGQGLQFLFEYFSETQRNKGNFPGRFSGRQFSNSRSEMNVSTLELGDSALYLCASSLELAGVSEQFFGPGTRLTVL.

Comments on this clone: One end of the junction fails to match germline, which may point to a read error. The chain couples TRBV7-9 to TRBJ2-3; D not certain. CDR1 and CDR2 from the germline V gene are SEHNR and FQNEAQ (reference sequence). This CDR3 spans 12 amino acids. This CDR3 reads CSSSLDGDTQYF. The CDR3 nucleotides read TGTTCCAGCAGCTTAGACGGAGATACGCAGTATTTT.

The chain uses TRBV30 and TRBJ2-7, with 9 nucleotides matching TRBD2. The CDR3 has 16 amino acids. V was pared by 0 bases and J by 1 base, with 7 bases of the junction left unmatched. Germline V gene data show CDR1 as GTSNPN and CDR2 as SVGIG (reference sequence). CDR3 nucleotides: TGTGCCTGGAGTGTTGGGCTAGCGGGAACTTCCTACGAGCAGTACTTC. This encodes CAWSVGLAGTSYEQYF.

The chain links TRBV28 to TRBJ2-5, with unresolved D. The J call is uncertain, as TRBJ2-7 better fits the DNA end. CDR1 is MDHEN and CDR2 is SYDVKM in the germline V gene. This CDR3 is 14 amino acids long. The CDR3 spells CASSFSGDYYEQYF. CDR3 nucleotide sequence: TGTGCCAGCAGTTTTTCCGGAGATTATTACGAGCAGTACTTC.

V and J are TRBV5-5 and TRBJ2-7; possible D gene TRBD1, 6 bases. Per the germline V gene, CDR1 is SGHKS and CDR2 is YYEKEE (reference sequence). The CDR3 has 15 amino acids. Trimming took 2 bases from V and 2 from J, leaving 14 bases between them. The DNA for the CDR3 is TGTGCCAGCAGCTTTGTGAGGACAGACACCTACGAGCAGTACTTC. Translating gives CASSFVRTDTYEQYF.

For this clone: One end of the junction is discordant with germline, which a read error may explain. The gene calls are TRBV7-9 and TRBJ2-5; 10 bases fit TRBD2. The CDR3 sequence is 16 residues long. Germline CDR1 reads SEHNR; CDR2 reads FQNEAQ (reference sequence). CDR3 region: CSSSGARAGGPETQYF. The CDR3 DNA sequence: TGTTCCAGCAGCGGAGCCCGAGCGGGAGGGCCTGAGACCCAGTACTTC.

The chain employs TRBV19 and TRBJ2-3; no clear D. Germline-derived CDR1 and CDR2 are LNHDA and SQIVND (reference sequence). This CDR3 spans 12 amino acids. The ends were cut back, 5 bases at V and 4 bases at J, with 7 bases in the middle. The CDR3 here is CASSPVADTQYF. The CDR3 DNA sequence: TGTGCCAGTAGTCCGGTAGCAGATACGCAGTATTTT.

In nucleotides, the CDR3 is TGTGCCAGCAGTTACTCCGGACTAGCAGGGGCAGATACGCAGTATTTT. Translated: CASSYSGLAGADTQYF. The rearrangement uses TRBV6-5 and TRBJ2-3; 8 bases align to TRBD2. V lost 0 bases, J lost 4 bases, and 6 bases stayed unmatched. This CDR3 region has 16 residues. The V gene's germline CDR1 is MNHEY and CDR2 SVGAGI.

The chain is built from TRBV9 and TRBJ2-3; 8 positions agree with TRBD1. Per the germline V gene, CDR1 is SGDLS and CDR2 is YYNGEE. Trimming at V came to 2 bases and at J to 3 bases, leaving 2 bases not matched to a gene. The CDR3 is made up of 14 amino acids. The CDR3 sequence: CASSVQGATDTQYF. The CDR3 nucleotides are TGTGCCAGCAGCGTCCAGGGGGCAACAGATACGCAGTATTTT.

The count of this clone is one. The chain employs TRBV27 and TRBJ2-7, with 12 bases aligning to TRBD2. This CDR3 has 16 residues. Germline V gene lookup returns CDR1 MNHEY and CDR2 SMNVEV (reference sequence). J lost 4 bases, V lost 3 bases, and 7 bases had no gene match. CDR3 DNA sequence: TGTGCCAGCAGTTTGGTCCTAGCGGGAGGGCCTTACGAGCAGTACTTC. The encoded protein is CASSLVLAGGPYEQYF.

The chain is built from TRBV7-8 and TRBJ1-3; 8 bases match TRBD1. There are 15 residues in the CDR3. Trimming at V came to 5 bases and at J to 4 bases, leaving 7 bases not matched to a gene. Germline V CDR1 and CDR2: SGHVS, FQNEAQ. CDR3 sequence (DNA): TGTGCCAGCAGCGTAGGAACAGGGGGAGGAAACACCATATATTTT. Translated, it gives CASSVGTGGGNTIYF.

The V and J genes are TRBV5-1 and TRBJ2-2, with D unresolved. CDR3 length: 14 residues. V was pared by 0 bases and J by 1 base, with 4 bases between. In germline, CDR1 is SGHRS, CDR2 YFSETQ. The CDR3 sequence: CASSLGQNTGELFF. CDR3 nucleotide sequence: TGCGCCAGCAGCTTGGGACAGAACACCGGGGAGCTGTTTTTT.

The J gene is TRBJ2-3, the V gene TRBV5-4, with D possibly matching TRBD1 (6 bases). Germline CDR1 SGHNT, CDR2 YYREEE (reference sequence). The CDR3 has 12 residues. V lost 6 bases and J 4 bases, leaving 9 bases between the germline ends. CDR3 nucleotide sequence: TGTGCCAGCAATGGGGGCGCAGATACGCAGTATTTT. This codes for CASNGGADTQYF.

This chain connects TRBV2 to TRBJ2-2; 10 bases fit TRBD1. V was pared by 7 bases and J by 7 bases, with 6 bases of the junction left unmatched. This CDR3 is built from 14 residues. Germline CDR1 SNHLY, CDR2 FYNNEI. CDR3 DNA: TGTGCCAGCAAACTGGGACAGGGGAACGGGGAGCTGTTTTTT. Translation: CASKLGQGNGELFF.